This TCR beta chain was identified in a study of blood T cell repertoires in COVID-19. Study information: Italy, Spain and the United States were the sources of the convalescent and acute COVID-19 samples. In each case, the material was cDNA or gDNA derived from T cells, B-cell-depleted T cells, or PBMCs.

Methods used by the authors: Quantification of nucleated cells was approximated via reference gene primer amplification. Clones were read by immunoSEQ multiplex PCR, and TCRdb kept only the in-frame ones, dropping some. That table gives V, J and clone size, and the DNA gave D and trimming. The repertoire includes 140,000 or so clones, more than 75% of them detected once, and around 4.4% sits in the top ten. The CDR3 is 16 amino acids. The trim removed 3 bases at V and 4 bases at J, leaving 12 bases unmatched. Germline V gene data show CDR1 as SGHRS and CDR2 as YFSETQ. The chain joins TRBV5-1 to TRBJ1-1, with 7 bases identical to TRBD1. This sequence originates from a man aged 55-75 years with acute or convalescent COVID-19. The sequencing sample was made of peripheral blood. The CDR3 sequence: CASSYRPSTGATEAFF. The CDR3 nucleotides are TGCGCCAGCAGCTACAGACCTTCTACAGGGGCCACTGAAGCTTTCTTT.